One sample yielded the 26 T cell receptor beta chains listed below, sequenced in a study of tumor-infiltrating lymphocytes in primary liver carcinoma. Extraction also yielded germline DNA, while blood RNA was obtained from unsorted whole blood. From approximately 450 ng total RNA, TCR beta cDNA was generated with a primer in the constant region. Generation of the TCR beta libraries relied on three nested multiplex PCR rounds using slightly modified ARM-PCR. It was with TRBV1-TRBV30 forward primers and a C-beta reverse primer that the first two PCR rounds were run, at roughly 10 cycles each. TCRdb processed the multiplex PCR reads anew with MiXCR; each CDR3 protein has one entry. Among fewer than 350,000 distinct CDR3 sequences listed, approximately 65% were seen once. The specimen was peripheral blood. Receptors were obtained from a middle-aged man with primary liver carcinoma and hepatitis B virus infection.

With respect to this clonotype: Since the CDR3 does not end with the conserved phenylalanine or tryptophan, this likely comes from a read error. The V gene is TRBV11-1, the J gene TRBJ2-1, with D maybe TRBD2 (6 bases). In germline, CDR1 is SGHAT, CDR2 FQDESV (reference sequence). With 1 base removed from V and 6 bases from J, the gap between germline ends came to 16 bases. The CDR3 runs to 16 residues. Written as DNA, the CDR3 is TGTGCCAGCAGCTTAGGGAACGGGAGCGGGCCCAATGAGCAGTTCTTA. Translated: CASSLGNGSGPNEQFL.

Of note for this clonotype: A much larger clone differs by one base, so this may be a read error. This rearrangement joins TRBV6-5 to TRBJ2-6; no firm D call. The CDR3 covers 14 residues. Germline CDR1 reads MNHEY; CDR2 reads SVGAGI. This chain's CDR3 is CTSSLESGANVLTF. Written as DNA, the CDR3 is TGTACCAGCAGTTTAGAGTCTGGGGCCAACGTCCTGACTTTC.

The rearrangement uses TRBV19 and TRBJ2-6; D is unresolved. This CDR3 contains 13 residues. From germline, CDR1 is LNHDA and CDR2 SQIVND (reference sequence). The CDR3 DNA is TGTGCTACTGCGGTCTCTGGGGCCAACGTCCTGACTTTC. Protein sequence: CATAVSGANVLTF.

This clonotype was recorded at least ten times. The V gene is TRBV6-6, the J gene TRBJ1-3, with D perhaps TRBD1 (5 bases). Per germline, CDR1 MNHNY and CDR2 SVGAGI (reference sequence). There are 16 residues in the CDR3. With 5 bases removed from V and 3 bases from J, the gap between germline ends came to 17 bases. The CDR3 region has the DNA TGTGCCAGCAGTCCGCGAGGGGTGAAGAGTGGAAACACCATATATTTT. It yields the protein CASSPRGVKSGNTIYF.

About this clonotype itself: Germline is not matched at one junction end, which may reflect a read error. The chain has TRBV4-3 and TRBJ2-7; D call uncertain. This CDR3 is built from 12 residues. CDR1 LGHNA and CDR2 YSLEER come from the germline V gene. The CDR3 DNA reads TGCGCCAGCAGCCACATCTCCTACGAGCACTACTTC. Protein sequence: CASSHISYEHYF.

Notes on this clonotype: Germline is not matched at one junction end, which may reflect a read error. The CDR3 coding sequence is TGTGCCAGCAGCTCCACTAGTCGCACCGGGAAGCTGTTTTTT. Translating gives CASSSTSRTGKLFF. This chain links TRBV7-9 with TRBJ2-2; a possible D gene is TRBD2 (5 bases). This CDR3 region has 14 residues. Germline V gives CDR1 SEHNR, CDR2 FQNEAQ (reference sequence).

About this clonotype itself: This likely comes from a read error, as the CDR3 has no conserved phenylalanine or tryptophan at its end. The chain carries TRBV5-1 and TRBJ2-3, with 7 bases aligning to TRBD2. The V gene end was trimmed by 3 bases and the J gene end by 6 bases; junction bases not matched to a gene: 7. This CDR3 contains 14 residues. Germline V gene data show CDR1 as SGHRS and CDR2 as YFSETQ. DNA for the CDR3: TGCGCCAGCAGCTCCCTGGGGGGAGGGGATACGCAGTATTTG. This encodes CASSSLGGGDTQYL.

About this clonotype itself: This may be a read error, as it is one base from a much larger clone. The chain has TRBV5-4 and TRBJ2-7, with TRBD1 matching over 7 bases. Germline loops: CDR1 SGHNT, CDR2 YYREEE (reference sequence). The CDR3 extends over 11 amino acids. The CDR3 region is CASRSQGEHYF. The CDR3 DNA reads as TGTGCCAGCAGATCCCAGGGGGAGCATTACTTC.

Many counts were recorded for this clonotype. The chain joins TRBV11-2 to TRBJ2-7, with TRBD2 matching 11 bases. The germline CDR1 and CDR2 sequences are SGHAT and FQNNGV. J was trimmed by 1 base and V by 4 bases; bases with no gene match: 3. This CDR3 contains 15 residues. CDR3 nucleotide sequence: TGTGCCAGCAGCTCTAGCGGGAGGAAATCCTACGAGCAGTACTTC. Amino acid sequence: CASSSSGRKSYEQYF. Full variable domain (outside the CDR3, taken from reference TRBV11-2 and TRBJ2-7): EAGVAQSPRYKIIEKRQSVAFWCNPISGHATLYWYQQILGQGPKLLIQFQNNGVVDDSQLPKDRFSAERLKGVDSTLKIQPAKLEDSAVYLCASSSSGRKSYEQYFGPGTRLTVT.

About this clonotype itself: Relative to the germline gene, one junction end is altered; a read error may explain this. V is TRBV18 and J is TRBJ2-7; a weak D match, TRBD2 (7 bases). Per the germline V gene, CDR1 is KGHSH and CDR2 is LQKENI. The CDR3 consists of 17 residues. The CDR3 DNA follows: TGTGCCCGCTCATCAACGACCAGTCGGGGGGCGGCAAGCGAGCAGTACTTC. This gives the protein CARSSTTSRGAASEQYF.

This clonotype was seen repeatedly, ten times or more. The J gene is TRBJ2-7, the V gene TRBV6-6, with D perhaps TRBD1 (5 bases). The CDR3 runs to 13 residues. Trimming stripped 4 bases from V and 6 bases from J, with 13 bases between. Germline V lookup: CDR1 MNHNY, CDR2 SVGAGI (reference sequence). The CDR3: CASSSVGRGEQYF. CDR3 sequence (DNA): TGTGCCAGCAGTTCGGTTGGTAGGGGCGAGCAGTACTTC.

Comments on this clonotype: Its ends do not fully match the called genes, so a read error is possible. The chain carries TRBV5-4 and TRBJ1-4; D is perhaps TRBD1 (6 bases). The germline V gene has CDR1 SGHNT and CDR2 YYREEE (reference sequence). CDR3 length equals 12 residues. CDR3 loop: CVSGPRGEKLFF. CDR3 nucleotide sequence: TGTGTCAGCGGCCCGAGGGGGGAAAAACTGTTTTTT. Looking up the rest from reference TRBV5-4 and TRBJ1-4 gives the full variable domain: ETGVTQSPTHLIKTRGQQVTLRCSSQSGHNTVSWYQQALGQGPQFIFQYYREEENGRGNFPPRFSGLQFPNYSSELNVNALELDDSALYLCVSGPRGEKLFFGSGTQLSVL.

This chain links TRBV7-8 with TRBJ2-3; D gene unclear. The CDR3 spans 15 residues. The V end lost 7 bases, the J end lost 3 bases, and 17 bases lay between the germline ends. Germline lookup yields CDR1 SGHVS and CDR2 FQNEAQ. CDR3 coding DNA: TGTGCCAGCATAACAACCGGGTCCACAACAGATACGCAGTATTTT. Translation gives CASITTGSTTDTQYF.

This clonotype was recorded at least ten times. The V call is TRBV4-2, the J call TRBJ2-3; no clear D. V lost 0 bases and J 2 bases, leaving 6 bases between the germline ends. CDR1 LGHNA and CDR2 YNFKEQ come from the germline V gene. There are 14 residues in the CDR3. The DNA for the CDR3 is TGTGCCAGCAGCCAAGATGATAACACAGATACGCAGTATTTT. This encodes CASSQDDNTDTQYF.

About this clonotype: A read error is possible here, since a much larger clone lies one base away. J is TRBJ1-2 and V is TRBV29-1, with D tentatively TRBD1 (6 bases). CDR1 is SQVTM, CDR2 ANQGSEA, per germline. There are 15 residues in the CDR3. The V and J ends lost 3 bases and 8 bases respectively, with 22 bases between them. As DNA, the CDR3 is TGCAGCGTTGATTTAGGAAGCGCAATAGGGGGAGGCTACACCTTC. Encoded protein: CSVDLGSAIGGGYTF.

Points on this clonotype: A junction end diverges from the germline sequence, so it may reflect a read error. The chain employs TRBV6-2 or TRBV6-3 and TRBJ2-1; TRBD2 matches 10 bases. This CDR3 is built from 12 residues. CDR1 and CDR2 from the germline V gene are MNHEY and SVGEGT. Written as DNA, the CDR3 is TGTGACAGCAGTTACACTAGCGGGACGCAGTTCTTC. Translating it yields CDSSYTSGTQFF.

This clonotype has only one observation. Relative to the germline gene, one junction end is altered; a read error may explain this. The rearrangement uses TRBV6-6 and TRBJ2-2; TRBD1 might be the D (6 bases). The germline V gene encodes CDR1 MNHNY and CDR2 SVGAGI (reference sequence). CDR3 size: 15 residues. The CDR3: CDSTTGWANTGELFF. CDR3 coding DNA: TGTGACAGCACTACAGGGTGGGCGAACACCGGGGAGCTGTTTTTT.

As concerns this clonotype: With a much larger clone just one base away, this may be a read error. The chain recombines TRBV7-9 with TRBJ2-5, with 11 bases identical to TRBD1. The CDR3 loop spans 15 amino acids. Germline V gene data show CDR1 as SEHNR and CDR2 as FQNEAQ (reference sequence). The CDR3 bases are TGTGCCAACAGCCCCCGGGACAGGGGGCAAGAGACCCAGTACTTC. Its protein product is CANSPRDRGQETQYF.

Note on this clonotype: A read error may account for a junction end that differs from germline. The chain has TRBV6-5 and TRBJ2-5, with a weak D call TRBD2 (6 bases). CDR3 length: 14 residues. CDR1 MNHEY and CDR2 SVGAGI come from the germline V gene. The CDR3 loop reads CTSSQPEGQETQYF. CDR3 bases: TGTACCAGCAGCCAGCCGGAGGGCCAAGAGACCCAGTACTTC.

This clonotype was recorded once. This chain uses TRBV6-6 with TRBJ2-3, with TRBD2 matching over 9 bases. CDR1 and CDR2 (germline): MNHNY, SVGAGI (reference sequence). V shed 6 bases and J 3 bases; nucleotides not matched to a gene: 4. CDR3 length: 14 amino acids. CDR3 region: CASRAGGRTDTQYF. The CDR3 bases are TGTGCCAGCAGGGCGGGGGGGAGAACAGATACGCAGTATTTT.

As to this clonotype: Compared with germline, one end of the junction differs, possibly owing to a read error. V gene TRBV11-1 combines with J gene TRBJ2-3; 9 bases match TRBD2. Germline CDR1 reads SGHAT; CDR2 reads FQDESV (reference sequence). The CDR3 consists of 15 residues. The CDR3 bases are TGTGCCATCAGCCTCCCGGGACTAGCTTCAGATACGCAGTATTTT. Translated, it gives CAISLPGLASDTQYF. Supplemented by reference TRBV11-1 and TRBJ2-3, the full variable domain reads EAEVAQSPRYKITEKSQAVAFWCDPISGHATLYWYRQILGQGPELLVQFQDESVVDDSQLPKDRFSAERLKGVDSTLKIQPAELGDSAMYLCAISLPGLASDTQYFGPGTRLTVL.

The chain has TRBV7-2 and TRBJ2-2, with no clear D. The CDR3 consists of 14 residues. Germline V gene data show CDR1 as SGHTA and CDR2 as FQGNSA. Trimming took off 0 bases at V and 7 bases at J, with 9 bases between the two ends. This chain's CDR3 is CASSLAAGHGELFF. The CDR3 region has the DNA TGTGCCAGCAGCTTAGCGGCAGGCCACGGGGAGCTGTTTTTT.

With regard to this clonotype: The junction does not match germline at one end; this may be a read error. This chain links TRBV11-3 with TRBJ2-1; unclear D gene. The CDR3 spans 11 residues. The germline gives CDR1 SGHNT, CDR2 YENEEA. In DNA, the CDR3 is TGTGCCAACAGCTCTCCCAATGAGCAGTTTTTC. This translates into CANSSPNEQFF.

The CDR3 protein is CAILTGERDGQYF. The CDR3 nucleotides are TGTGCCATCCTAACGGGGGAGCGAGACGGACAGTACTTC. This chain connects TRBV6-5 to TRBJ2-7; D may be TRBD2 (6 bases). Germline CDR1 and CDR2: MNHEY and SVGAGI. This CDR3 is built from 13 residues. Deletions cut 10 bases from V and 10 bases from J, with 23 bases between.

The chain carries TRBV5-1 and TRBJ2-1; no definite D call. The V end lost 4 bases, the J end lost 11 bases, and 19 bases lay between the germline ends. This CDR3 contains 14 residues. Germline CDR1 and CDR2: SGHRS and YFSETQ. CDR3 nucleotides: TGCGCCAGCAGCCCGATCACCTTGAATGGTCAGCAGTTCTTC. Translation gives CASSPITLNGQQFF.

The rearrangement joins TRBV29-1 to TRBJ2-3; 7 bases match TRBD2. V dropped 6 bases and J dropped 2; count of bases not matched to a gene: 8. The CDR3 spans 14 residues. Germline V lookup: CDR1 SQVTM, CDR2 ANQGSEA. The CDR3 DNA sequence: TGCAGCGTCGTGGCTAGCGGATTCACAGATACGCAGTATTTT. The encoded protein is CSVVASGFTDTQYF.